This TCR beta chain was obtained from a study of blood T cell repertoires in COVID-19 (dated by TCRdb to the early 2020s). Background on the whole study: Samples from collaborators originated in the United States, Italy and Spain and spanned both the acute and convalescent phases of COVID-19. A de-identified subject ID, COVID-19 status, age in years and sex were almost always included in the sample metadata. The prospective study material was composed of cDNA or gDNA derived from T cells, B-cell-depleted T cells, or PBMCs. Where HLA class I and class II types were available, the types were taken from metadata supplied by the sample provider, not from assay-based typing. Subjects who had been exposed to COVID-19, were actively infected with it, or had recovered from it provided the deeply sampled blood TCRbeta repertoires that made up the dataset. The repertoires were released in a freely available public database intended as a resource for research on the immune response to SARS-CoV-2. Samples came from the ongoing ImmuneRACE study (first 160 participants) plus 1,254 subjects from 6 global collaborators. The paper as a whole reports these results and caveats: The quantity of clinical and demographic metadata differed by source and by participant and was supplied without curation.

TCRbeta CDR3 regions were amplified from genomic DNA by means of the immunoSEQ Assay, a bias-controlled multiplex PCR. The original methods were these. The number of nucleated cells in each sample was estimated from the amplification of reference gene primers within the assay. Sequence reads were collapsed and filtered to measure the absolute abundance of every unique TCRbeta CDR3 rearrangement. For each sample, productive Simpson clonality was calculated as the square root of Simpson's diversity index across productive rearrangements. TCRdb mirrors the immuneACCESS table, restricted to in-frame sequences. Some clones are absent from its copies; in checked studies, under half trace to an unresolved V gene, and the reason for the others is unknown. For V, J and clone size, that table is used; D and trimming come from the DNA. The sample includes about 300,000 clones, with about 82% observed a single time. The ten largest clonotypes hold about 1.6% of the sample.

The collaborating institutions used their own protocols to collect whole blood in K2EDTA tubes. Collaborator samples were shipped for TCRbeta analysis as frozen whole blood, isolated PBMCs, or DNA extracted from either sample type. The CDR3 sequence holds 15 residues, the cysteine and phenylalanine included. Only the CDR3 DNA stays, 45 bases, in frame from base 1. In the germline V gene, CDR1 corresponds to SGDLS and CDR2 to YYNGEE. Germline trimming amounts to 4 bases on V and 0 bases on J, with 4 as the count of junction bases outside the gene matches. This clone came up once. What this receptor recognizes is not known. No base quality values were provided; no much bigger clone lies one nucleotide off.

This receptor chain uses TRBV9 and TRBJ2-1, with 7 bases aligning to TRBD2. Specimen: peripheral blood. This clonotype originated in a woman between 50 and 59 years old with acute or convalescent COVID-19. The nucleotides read TGTGCCAGCAGCCGCCGGGGGGACTCCTACAATGAGCAGTTCTTC. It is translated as CASSRRGDSYNEQFF.